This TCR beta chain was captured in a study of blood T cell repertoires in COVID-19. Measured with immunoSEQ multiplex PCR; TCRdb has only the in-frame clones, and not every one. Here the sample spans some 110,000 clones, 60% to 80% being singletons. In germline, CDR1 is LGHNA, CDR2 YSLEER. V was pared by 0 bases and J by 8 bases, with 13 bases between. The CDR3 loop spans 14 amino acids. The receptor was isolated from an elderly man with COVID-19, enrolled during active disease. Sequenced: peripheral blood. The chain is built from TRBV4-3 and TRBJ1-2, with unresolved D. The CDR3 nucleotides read TGCGCCAGCAGCCAAGATGAGGCTTTCTGGGGCTACACCTTC. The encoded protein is CASSQDEAFWGYTF.